The 31 T cell receptor beta chains presented below share a single source sample, sequenced in a study of cytomegalovirus exposure and HLA in healthy donors. PCR was performed using 60 Vbeta and 13 Jbeta primers. Assay: immunoSEQ multiplex PCR; the TCRdb copy retains only in-frame clones and omits some. The data contain around 67,000 clones, 60% to 80% of them singletons. Source material: PBMCs. These receptors came from a woman in her 30s in good health and CMV-seropositive.

The chain joins TRBV30 to TRBJ1-3; maybe TRBD1 (6 bases). The CDR3 has 20 amino acids. Per the germline V gene, CDR1 is GTSNPN and CDR2 is SVGIG (reference sequence). V dropped 1 base and J dropped 1 base, with 26 bases sitting between them. CDR3 DNA sequence: TGTGCCTGGAGTGGACGTCTGGGAGGGGGTCGTGAAATATCTGGAAACACCATATATTTT. It yields the protein CAWSGRLGGGREISGNTIYF. Full variable domain (outside the CDR3, taken from reference TRBV30 and TRBJ1-3): SQTIHQWPATLVQPVGSPLSLECTVEGTSNPNLYWYRQAAGRGLQLLFYSVGIGQISSEVPQNLSASRPQDRQFILSSKKLLLSDSGFYLCAWSGRLGGGREISGNTIYFGEGSWLTVV.

V gene TRBV6-5 combines with J gene TRBJ2-7, with 7 bases identical to TRBD2. V trimming: 8 bases; J trimming: 7 bases; junction bases outside the gene matches: 14. This CDR3 comprises 14 residues. Germline V gives CDR1 MNHEY, CDR2 SVGAGI. CDR3 bases: TGTGCCAGCCAAGATTTCCAGGGAGGGAAAGAGCAGTACTTC. As protein: CASQDFQGGKEQYF.

The V call is TRBV5-8, the J call TRBJ2-7; possibly TRBD1 for D (6 bases). V shed 0 bases and J shed 7 bases, with 17 bases lying between them. The CDR3 covers 15 residues. Germline loops: CDR1 SGHTS, CDR2 YDEGEE. The CDR3, as DNA: TGTGCCAGCAGCTTGGCCTACAGGGTGCTGAGGGAGCAGTACTTC. This translates into CASSLAYRVLREQYF.

The sample holds a few counts of this clone. The chain combines TRBV27 with TRBJ1-1; 9 bases map to TRBD1. Germline trimming cut 5 bases from V and 1 base from J; bases unmatched to any gene: 11. The CDR3 has 17 residues. The germline CDR1 and CDR2 sequences are MNHEY and SMNVEV (reference sequence). This CDR3 is CASSRGQGRGANTEAFF. Written as DNA, the CDR3 is TGTGCCAGCAGTAGAGGACAGGGGAGGGGTGCGAACACTGAAGCTTTCTTT.

This clone came up a few times. The chain employs TRBV4-1 and TRBJ1-1, with a weak D call TRBD1 (6 bases). Looked up from germline, CDR1 is MGHRA and CDR2 is YSYEKL. The CDR3 is 14 residues long. V was clipped by 4 bases and J by 1 base, with 10 bases between them. The CDR3 region has the DNA TGCGCCAGCAGCCCAGAGGGGGGGAACACTGAAGCTTTCTTT. It codes for CASSPEGGNTEAFF.

The gene calls are TRBV18 and TRBJ1-4; 7 positions match TRBD1. Trimming cost V 3 bases and J 5 bases; bases outside gene matches: 6. Germline V CDR1 and CDR2: KGHSH, LQKENI. This CDR3 region has 15 residues. The CDR3 is CASSPRTGVNEKLFF. CDR3 DNA sequence: TGTGCCAGCTCACCTCGGACAGGCGTGAATGAAAAACTGTTTTTT.

This chain joins TRBV10-1 and TRBJ2-1; 10 nucleotides line up with TRBD2. The CDR3 is 15 amino acids. The germline V gene encodes CDR1 WNHNN and CDR2 SYGVQD (reference sequence). The V gene end was trimmed by 3 bases and the J gene end by 9 bases; junction bases not matched to a gene: 8. The CDR3 is CASSDFSSGRSEQFF. The CDR3 DNA reads TGCGCCAGCAGTGATTTTTCTAGCGGGAGATCTGAGCAGTTCTTC.

The rearrangement joins TRBV7-9 to TRBJ1-1; 8 nucleotides line up with TRBD1. With V trimmed by 5 bases and J by 9 bases, 8 bases remained unmatched. Per germline, CDR1 SEHNR and CDR2 FQNEAQ (reference sequence). This CDR3 is 13 amino acids long. The CDR3 loop is CASSADREVKAFF. DNA for the CDR3: TGTGCCAGCAGCGCGGACAGGGAAGTCAAAGCTTTCTTT.

The chain recombines TRBV6-5 with TRBJ1-5; 7 bases map to TRBD1. From germline, CDR1 is MNHEY and CDR2 SVGAGI. CDR3 size: 15 residues. V lost 6 bases to trimming and J lost 2 bases; unmatched junction nucleotides: 7. CDR3 in amino acids: CASRKQGSGNQPQHF. The CDR3 DNA reads as TGTGCCAGCAGGAAACAGGGGTCAGGCAATCAGCCCCAGCATTTT.

The J gene is TRBJ2-5, the V gene TRBV25-1; tentatively, D is TRBD2 (6 bases). V was clipped by 3 bases and J by 2 bases, with 10 bases between them. This CDR3 region has 14 residues. From germline, CDR1 is MGHDK and CDR2 SYGVNS. In DNA form, the CDR3 reads TGTGCCAGCAGTGATGCGGGGAAACAAGAGACCCAGTACTTC. Protein: CASSDAGKQETQYF.

This chain connects TRBV5-1 to TRBJ1-4; perhaps TRBD1 as D (5 bases). The CDR3 extends over 15 amino acids. In germline, CDR1 is SGHRS, CDR2 YFSETQ. Trimming removed 5 bases at V and 6 bases at J, with 17 bases between. The chain's CDR3 is CASSPGSATDEKLFF. Written as DNA, the CDR3 is TGCGCCAGCAGTCCCGGGAGTGCGACAGATGAAAAACTGTTTTTT.

This clone occurred a few times. The chain links TRBV6-1 to TRBJ2-1, with TRBD2 matching 12 bases. V shed 11 bases and J 5 bases; nucleotides not matched to a gene: 7. Germline CDR1 reads MNHNS; CDR2 reads SASEGT. The CDR3 spans 14 residues. CDR3 bases: TGTGCCGGTATGACTAGCGGGAGACACAATGAGCAGTTCTTC. It translates to CAGMTSGRHNEQFF.

This chain uses TRBV6-1 with TRBJ2-3; 7 nucleotides align to TRBD1. The CDR3 extends over 14 amino acids. Germline V gene sequence: CDR1 MNHNS, CDR2 SASEGT. After removal of 6 bases from V and 6 bases from J, the junction contained 9 bases not matched to a gene. The CDR3 loop is CASRARQGADTQYF. The DNA for the CDR3 is TGTGCCAGCAGAGCGCGACAGGGAGCCGATACGCAGTATTTT.

This chain joins TRBV25-1 and TRBJ1-2, with D perhaps TRBD1 (5 bases). Germline V gives CDR1 MGHDK, CDR2 SYGVNS. V gave up 6 bases and J gave up 8 bases, with 10 bases separating them. The length of the CDR3 is 11 residues. The CDR3 here is CASRAGYGYTF. CDR3 DNA: TGTGCCAGCAGGGCAGGGTACGGCTACACCTTC.

V is TRBV12-5 and J is TRBJ2-1; D not resolved. The CDR3 runs 12 residues. The germline CDR1 and CDR2 sequences are LGHNT and FRNRAP. V dropped 1 base and J dropped 7 bases, with 5 bases sitting between them. In DNA form, the CDR3 reads TGTGCTAGTGGTTTGGACTTTAATGAGCAGTTCTTC. Translation: CASGLDFNEQFF.

The chain links TRBV29-1 to TRBJ2-7, with TRBD2 identical over 12 bases. This CDR3 has 14 amino acids. Germline V gene lookup returns CDR1 SQVTM and CDR2 ANQGSEA. V shed 6 bases, J shed 4 bases, and the junction held 7 bases outside the gene matches. The CDR3 reads CSVATSGRGYEQYF. In DNA form, the CDR3 reads TGCAGCGTCGCGACTAGCGGGAGAGGTTACGAGCAGTACTTC.

The CDR3 protein is CASSPGADRVRQPQHF. The CDR3 DNA is TGTGCCAGCAGTCCCGGGGCCGACAGGGTTCGTCAGCCCCAGCATTTT. The chain joins TRBV6-6 to TRBJ1-5; 7 bases align to TRBD1. CDR3 size: 16 residues. V dropped 5 bases and J dropped 6; count of bases not matched to a gene: 13. Germline lookup yields CDR1 MNHNY and CDR2 SVGAGI (reference sequence).

The chain joins TRBV5-4 to TRBJ2-1; D perhaps matches TRBD2 (7 bases). The CDR3 loop spans 14 amino acids. CDR1 is SGHNT, CDR2 YYREEE, per germline (reference sequence). V lost 8 bases, J lost 3 bases, and 15 bases lay in between. DNA of the CDR3: TGTGCCAGTGGGGGCGGGGGTAACTACAATGAGCAGTTCTTC. It encodes CASGGGGNYNEQFF.

This chain uses TRBV6-1 with TRBJ2-3, with TRBD1 identical over 7 bases. From germline, CDR1 is MNHNS and CDR2 SASEGT. The junction had 7 bases not matched to a gene; V was cut back by 4 bases and J by 3 bases. This CDR3 is 15 amino acids long. CDR3 nucleotides: TGTGCCAGCAGTGGAAGACAGGGAATAACAGATACGCAGTATTTT. Protein product: CASSGRQGITDTQYF.

The genes are TRBV7-2 and TRBJ2-7; 7 positions agree with TRBD2. Trimming removed 1 base from V and 1 base from J; junction bases left unmatched: 4. Germline CDR1 and CDR2: SGHTA and FQGNSA. CDR3 length: 15 amino acids. The CDR3 reads CASSLGRTSSYEQYF. The DNA for the CDR3 is TGTGCCAGCAGCTTAGGTCGGACTAGTTCCTACGAGCAGTACTTC. Drawing the rest from reference TRBV7-2 and TRBJ2-7, the complete variable domain is GAGVSQSPSNKVTEKGKDVELRCDPISGHTALYWYRQSLGQGLEFLIYFQGNSAPDKSGLPSDRFSAERTGGSVSTLTIQRTQQEDSAVYLCASSLGRTSSYEQYFGPGTRLTVT.

V is TRBV5-8 and J is TRBJ2-2; D not certain. The CDR3 is made up of 15 amino acids. The germline V gene encodes CDR1 SGHTS and CDR2 YDEGEE. Trimming pared 0 bases from V and 5 bases from J, leaving 11 bases between. CDR3 nucleotides: TGTGCCAGCAGCTTGGTGAACAGCAGAACCGGGGAGCTGTTTTTT. Translated: CASSLVNSRTGELFF.

This chain uses TRBV5-1 with TRBJ2-2; tentatively, D is TRBD2 (6 bases). Trimming took 4 bases from V and 1 from J, leaving 11 bases between them. The CDR3 is 15 amino acids. Germline-derived CDR1 and CDR2 are SGHRS and YFSETQ. The DNA of the CDR3 is TGCGCCAGCAGCCGGACTACCAAGAACACCGGGGAGCTGTTTTTT. Amino acid sequence: CASSRTTKNTGELFF.

V usage is TRBV7-6 and J usage is TRBJ1-3; D is unresolved. Per germline, CDR1 SGHVS and CDR2 FNYEAQ. The CDR3 extends over 13 amino acids. V was trimmed by 1 base and J by 4 bases, leaving 5 bases between them. CDR3 protein: CASSLVLGNTIYF. CDR3 bases: TGTGCCAGCAGCTTAGTTCTGGGAAACACCATATATTTT.

The chain recombines TRBV28 with TRBJ2-7; 7 bases line up with TRBD1. V lost 4 bases to trimming and J lost 3 bases; unmatched junction nucleotides: 6. The CDR3 is made up of 14 amino acids. Looked up from germline, CDR1 is MDHEN and CDR2 is SYDVKM. The CDR3 sequence is CASSSTGLGYEQYF. CDR3 DNA sequence: TGTGCCAGCAGTTCGACAGGGTTGGGCTACGAGCAGTACTTC.

This chain connects TRBV7-9 to TRBJ2-5; D not resolved. The CDR3 contains 15 residues. CDR1 is SEHNR and CDR2 is FQNEAQ in the germline V gene (reference sequence). Trimming took 0 bases from V and 1 from J, leaving 9 bases between them. CDR3 residues: CASSLADLGQETQYF. CDR3 coding DNA: TGTGCCAGCAGCTTAGCTGACTTAGGCCAAGAGACCCAGTACTTC.

This rearrangement joins TRBV6-5 to TRBJ1-1, with 7 bases fitting TRBD1. CDR3 length: 13 residues. Trimming removed 4 bases from V and 4 bases from J; junction bases left unmatched: 3. Germline V gene lookup returns CDR1 MNHEY and CDR2 SVGAGI. The CDR3 nucleotides read TGTGCCAGCAGTTCTCCAGGGGGCACTGAAGCTTTCTTT. This sequence encodes CASSSPGGTEAFF.

The sample holds one count of this clone. V and J are TRBV19 and TRBJ1-2; D is ambiguous. This CDR3 has 12 amino acids. CDR1 is LNHDA and CDR2 is SQIVND in the germline V gene (reference sequence). Trimming took off 3 bases at V and 2 bases at J, with 4 bases between the two ends. CDR3 in amino acids: CASSILNYGYTF. The CDR3 bases are TGTGCCAGTAGTATCCTGAACTATGGCTACACCTTC.

This chain links TRBV6-1 with TRBJ2-7; D possibly corresponds to TRBD1 (5 bases). V shed 6 bases and J shed 5 bases, with 14 bases lying between them. The CDR3 has 13 residues. Germline V gene sequence: CDR1 MNHNS, CDR2 SASEGT. Written as DNA, the CDR3 is TGTGCCAGCAGAGGGGCGGTATCGGACGAGCAGTACTTC. Translation gives CASRGAVSDEQYF.

This clone came up a few times. Other nucleotide sequences from this sample produce the same CDR3. The V call is TRBV6-5, the J call TRBJ1-1, with a possible D match to TRBD1 (5 bases). The CDR3 extends over 14 amino acids. CDR1 is MNHEY and CDR2 is SVGAGI in the germline V gene. Trimming pared 0 bases from V and 4 bases from J, leaving 9 bases between. The DNA of the CDR3 is TGTGCCAGCAGTTACTCGAGAACAGGCACTGAAGCTTTCTTT. It codes for CASSYSRTGTEAFF.

The chain links TRBV28 to TRBJ2-1; a weak D match, TRBD2 (5 bases). Trimming took 5 bases from V and 5 from J, leaving 16 bases between them. The CDR3 spans 15 residues. Germline assignment: CDR1 MDHEN and CDR2 SYDVKM. The CDR3 sequence: CASSAGGLWDNEQFF. CDR3 bases: TGTGCCAGCAGTGCGGGTGGGTTATGGGACAATGAGCAGTTCTTC.

This rearrangement joins TRBV4-2 to TRBJ2-3; unclear D gene. The CDR3 consists of 14 residues. Germline V lookup: CDR1 LGHNA, CDR2 YNFKEQ. The germline V and J ends were trimmed by 0 bases and 5 bases, with 9 bases remaining between them. The CDR3 region has the DNA TGTGCCAGCAGCCAAGACATAGTAAGAGATACGCAGTATTTT. This gives the protein CASSQDIVRDTQYF.